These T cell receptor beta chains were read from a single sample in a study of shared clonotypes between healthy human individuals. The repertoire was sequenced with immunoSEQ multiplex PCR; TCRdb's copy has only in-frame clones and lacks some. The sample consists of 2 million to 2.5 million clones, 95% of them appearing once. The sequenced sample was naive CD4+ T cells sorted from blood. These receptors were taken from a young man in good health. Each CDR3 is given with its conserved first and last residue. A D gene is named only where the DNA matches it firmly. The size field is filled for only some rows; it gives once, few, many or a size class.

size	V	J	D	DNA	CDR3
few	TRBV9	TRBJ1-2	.	TGTGCCAGCAGCGCGGGGTCTAACTATGGCTACACCTTC	CASSAGSNYGYTF
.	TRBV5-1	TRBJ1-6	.	TGCGCCAGCAGCCCGGACACAGGGACCTATTCACCCCTCCACTTT	CASSPDTGTYSPLHF
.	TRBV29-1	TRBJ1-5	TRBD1	TGCAGCGTGATAGGACAGGGTAGCAATCAGCCCCAGCATTTT	CSVIGQGSNQPQHF
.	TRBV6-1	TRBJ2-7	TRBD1	TGTGCCAGCAGTTCCGGGACAGACTCCTACGAGCAGTACTTC	CASSSGTDSYEQYF
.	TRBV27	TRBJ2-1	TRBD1	TGTGCCAGCAGTCGACAGGGTAATTCCTACAATGAGCAGTTCTTC	CASSRQGNSYNEQFF
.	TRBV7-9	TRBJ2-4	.	TGTGCCAGCACCTTGAGGGGTCAAAACATTCAGTACTTC	CASTLRGQNIQYF
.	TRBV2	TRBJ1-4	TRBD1	TGTGCCAGCAGCGGACAGGGGGTGACTAATGAAAAACTGTTTTTT	CASSGQGVTNEKLFF
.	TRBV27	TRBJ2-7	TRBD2	TGTGCCAGCAGTTTTCTCGGCGGGGGGGCGAGGTCCTACGAGCAGTACTTC	CASSFLGGGARSYEQYF
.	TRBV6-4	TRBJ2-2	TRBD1	TGTGCCAGCAGACCCGGGACAGGGGTCACCGGGGAGCTGTTTTTT	CASRPGTGVTGELFF
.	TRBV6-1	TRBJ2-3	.	TGTGCCAGCAGTGAAGCACTGCGAGGAGATACGCAGTATTTT	CASSEALRGDTQYF
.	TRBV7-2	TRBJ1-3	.	TGTGCCAGCAGCCCCCTCACTGGAACCATGTCTGGAAACACCATATATTTT	CASSPLTGTMSGNTIYF
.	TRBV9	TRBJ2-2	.	TGTGCCAGCAGCGTAACGGAGGGTTTTAGTACCGGGGAGCTGTTTTTT	CASSVTEGFSTGELFF
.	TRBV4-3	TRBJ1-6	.	TGCGCCAGCAGCCAAGAAAGTTCGACACCCCTCCACTTT	CASSQESSTPLHF
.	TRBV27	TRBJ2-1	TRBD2	TGTGCCAGCAGTTCCGCCCGGAGCGGGACCAACCCTCAGTTCTTC	CASSSARSGTNPQFF
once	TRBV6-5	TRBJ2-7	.	TGTGCCAGCAGCCGAGGGGGGAAGGGACCTCACGAGCAGTACTTC	CASSRGGKGPHEQYF
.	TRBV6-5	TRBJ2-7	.	TGTGCCAGCAGTTACGGGACCGCCAACCACGAGCAGTACTTC	CASSYGTANHEQYF
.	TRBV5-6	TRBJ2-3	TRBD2	TGTGCCAGCAGCTTGGTATGGACTAGCGGCACAGATACGCAGTATTTT	CASSLVWTSGTDTQYF